The 11 T cell receptor beta chains in this list originate from one sample, sequenced in a study of identical twins. TCRdb re-called the 5' RACE reads through MiXCR, storing one row per CDR3 protein. This table has 350,000 to 600,000 distinct CDR3 sequences, 14% appearing once. These data also formed part of another study, on yellow fever vaccine responses in identical twins.

The material sequenced was CD4+ T cells sorted from blood. The receptors originated from a woman between 18 and 30 years old in good health.

This chain links TRBV28 with TRBJ2-7; 9 positions match TRBD1. The germline CDR1 and CDR2 sequences are MDHEN and SYDVKM. V was clipped by 4 bases and J by 4 bases; unmatched bases: 8. CDR3 length: 15 amino acids. The CDR3 protein is CASSSSGQGRYEQYF. In DNA, the CDR3 is TGTGCCAGCAGTTCCTCGGGACAGGGCCGGTACGAGCAGTACTTC.

This clonotype appeared a few times. The chain employs TRBV6-2 or TRBV6-3 and TRBJ2-1; possible D gene TRBD2, 5 bases. The V gene lost 5 bases and the J gene lost 9 bases, with 8 bases spanning the gap. Germline CDR1 MNHEY, CDR2 SVGEGT. This CDR3 comprises 11 residues. The CDR3 reads CASSPAGEQFF. The CDR3 coding sequence is TGTGCCAGCAGTCCTGCGGGTGAGCAGTTCTTC.

The chain couples TRBV6-5 to TRBJ2-7; 14 bases map to TRBD2. Germline V gene lookup returns CDR1 MNHEY and CDR2 SVGAGI. The CDR3 loop spans 19 amino acids. The trim removed 4 bases at V and 1 base at J, leaving 12 bases unmatched. CDR3 nucleotide sequence: TGTGCCAGCAGTTCGTCCCCGGGACTAGCGGGAGATCCGTCCTACGAGCAGTACTTC. Protein: CASSSSPGLAGDPSYEQYF.

This clonotype was counted once. The chain is built from TRBV5-5 and TRBJ2-7, with D possibly TRBD2 on 6 matching bases. The CDR3 runs to 15 residues. Between the trimmed V and J ends, which lost 4 bases and 4 bases, there was a span of 18 bases. Per the germline V gene, CDR1 is SGHKS and CDR2 is YYEKEE (reference sequence). The CDR3 region is CASSPGGSGSYEQYF. The CDR3 DNA sequence: TGTGCCAGCAGCCCCGGAGGGTCGGGGTCTTACGAGCAGTACTTC.

Worth noting for this clonotype: The junction shows a germline mismatch at one end, possibly a read error. This rearrangement joins TRBV3-1 to TRBJ2-7, with 14 bases identical to TRBD2. Per the germline V gene, CDR1 is LGHDT and CDR2 is YNNKEL (reference sequence). The CDR3 consists of 15 residues. The CDR3 here is CASSQVLSGLAGANF. The CDR3 DNA follows: TGTGCCAGCAGCCAAGTACTGTCGGGACTAGCGGGAGCCAACTTC.

The sample holds a few counts of this clonotype. The genes are TRBV29-1 and TRBJ2-3; D ambiguous. Germline CDR1 is SQVTM and CDR2 is ANQGSEA. Trimming pared 3 bases from V and 6 bases from J, leaving 10 bases between. CDR3 length: 12 residues. The CDR3: CSVDQMSDTQYF. The CDR3 coding sequence is TGCAGCGTTGACCAGATGTCGGATACGCAGTATTTT.

This sequence joins TRBV28 and TRBJ2-2; D ambiguous. The germline V and J ends were trimmed by 5 bases and 6 bases, with 22 bases remaining between them. The CDR3 extends over 17 amino acids. CDR1 is MDHEN, CDR2 SYDVKM, per germline. The CDR3 loop reads CASSPAASQTGAGELFF. The CDR3 DNA reads TGTGCCAGCAGTCCCGCGGCCAGCCAGACTGGTGCCGGGGAGCTGTTTTTT.

This clonotype was seen ten or more times. This chain uses TRBV12-3 or TRBV12-4 with TRBJ2-5; no definite D call. Deletions cut 9 bases from V and 5 bases from J, with 10 bases between. The CDR3 sequence is 11 residues long. CDR3 in amino acids: CASTSGETQYF. CDR3 nucleotide sequence: TGTGCCAGTACTTCTGGGGAGACCCAGTACTTC.

This clonotype was seen more than once but under ten times. The gene calls are TRBV6-2 or TRBV6-3 and TRBJ2-1; weak D call: TRBD1 (6 bases). Germline V gives CDR1 MNHEY, CDR2 SVGEGT. The CDR3 length is 15 residues. V gave up 9 bases and J gave up 2 bases, with 17 bases separating them. This CDR3 reads CASRDGTSPYNEQFF. The CDR3 DNA sequence: TGTGCCAGTCGTGATGGGACATCGCCCTACAATGAGCAGTTCTTC.

This clonotype has just one count. The gene calls are TRBV30 and TRBJ1-1; D gene unclear. The CDR3 contains 15 residues. Trimming took off 2 bases at V and 1 base at J, with 14 bases between the two ends. Per the germline V gene, CDR1 is GTSNPN and CDR2 is SVGIG (reference sequence). The CDR3, as DNA: TGTGCCTGGAGTCTTACCACGGCCCCGAACACTGAAGCTTTCTTT. Translated, it gives CAWSLTTAPNTEAFF.

Many counts were recorded for this clonotype. The chain carries TRBV12-3 or TRBV12-4 and TRBJ1-3, with no clear D. CDR3 length: 14 residues. V was clipped by 6 bases and J by 0 bases, with 9 bases between them. CDR3: CASRLYSSGNTIYF. The CDR3 DNA follows: TGTGCCAGCAGGCTATATAGCTCTGGAAACACCATATATTTT.